Included here is one T cell receptor (beta chain) sequence, with context. The antigen is unknown. The data were taken from a study of cytomegalovirus exposure and HLA in healthy donors. Findings of the study overall: Some TCR beta chains (roughly 160 of them) were listed as cytomegalovirus-associated. Reported results showed that the classifier diagnosed cytomegalovirus status with high specificity and sensitivity. What TCR beta sequences reportedly achieved was accurate prediction of HLA-A and HLA-B alleles in most subjects. Later on, an analysis tied approximately 17,000 TCR beta sequences to HLA alleles at 0.05 false discovery rate.

The CDR3 extends over 13 amino acids. Trimming cost V 8 bases and J 5 bases; bases outside gene matches: 8. Germline V gene sequence: CDR1 SQVTM, CDR2 ANQGSEA. Amplification used 60 Vbeta primers and 13 Jbeta primers. Data came from immunoSEQ multiplex PCR; TCRdb stores just in-frame clones and leaves some out. The sample has some 150,000 clones, around three quarters seen once. Input material: PBMCs. The TCR comes from a man in his forties in good health and CMV-seronegative. This sequence joins TRBV29-1 and TRBJ1-2, with 10 positions matching TRBD1. CDR3 in DNA: TGCAGCCCAAAGACAGGGGGCGAGTATGGCTACACCTTC. Translated, it gives CSPKTGGEYGYTF.